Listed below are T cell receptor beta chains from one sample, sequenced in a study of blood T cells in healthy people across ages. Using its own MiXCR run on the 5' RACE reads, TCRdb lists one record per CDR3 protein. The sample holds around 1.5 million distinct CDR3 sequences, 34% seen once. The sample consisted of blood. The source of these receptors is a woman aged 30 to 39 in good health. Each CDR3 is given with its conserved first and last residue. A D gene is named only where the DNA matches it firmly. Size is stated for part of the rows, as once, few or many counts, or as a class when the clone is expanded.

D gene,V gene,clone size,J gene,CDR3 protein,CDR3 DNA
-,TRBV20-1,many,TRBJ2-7,CSARDKKAGYSYEQYF,TGCAGTGCTAGAGATAAAAAAGCAGGGTACTCCTACGAGCAGTACTTC
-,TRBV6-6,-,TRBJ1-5,CASMSSGRQPQHF,TGTGCCAGCATGTCGTCAGGCAGGCAGCCCCAGCATTTT
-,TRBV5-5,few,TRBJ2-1,CASGQRAARTYNEQFF,TGTGCCAGCGGCCAACGGGCAGCACGAACCTACAATGAGCAGTTCTTC
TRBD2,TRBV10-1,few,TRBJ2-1,CATKERTSGHEQFF,TGCGCCACCAAGGAGAGGACTAGCGGCCATGAGCAGTTCTTC
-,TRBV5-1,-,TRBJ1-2,CASSTLTDNYGYTF,TGCGCCAGCAGCACCCTGACGGATAACTATGGCTACACCTTC
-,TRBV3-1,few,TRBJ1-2,CASSQQGYYGYTF,TGTGCCAGCAGCCAACAGGGTTACTATGGCTACACCTTC
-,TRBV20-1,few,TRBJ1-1,CSAPRRDKNTEAFF,TGCAGTGCTCCACGCCGGGACAAAAACACTGAAGCTTTCTTT
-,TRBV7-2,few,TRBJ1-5,CASSVQKELGQPQHF,TGTGCCAGCAGCGTACAGAAGGAGTTAGGTCAGCCCCAGCATTTT
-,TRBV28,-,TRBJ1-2,CASSPEVGYGYTF,TGTGCCAGCAGTCCCGAGGTTGGGTATGGCTACACCTTC
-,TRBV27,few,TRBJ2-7,CASSFEGRRGPVNEQYF,TGTGCCAGCAGTTTTGAAGGCCGGAGGGGGCCGGTAAACGAGCAGTACTTC
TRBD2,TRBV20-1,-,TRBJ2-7,CSAPRTSHSSYEQYF,TGCAGTGCTCCTCGGACTAGCCATAGCTCCTACGAGCAGTACTTC
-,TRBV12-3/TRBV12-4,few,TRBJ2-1,CASNSYTTALSSNEQFF,TGTGCCAGCAACTCCTACACTACGGCACTATCCAGCAATGAGCAGTTCTTC
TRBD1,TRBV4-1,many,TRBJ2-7,CASSQEETGGRDEQYF,TGCGCCAGCAGCCAAGAAGAGACAGGGGGCAGGGACGAGCAGTACTTC
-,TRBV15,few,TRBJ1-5,CATSTRAGNQPQHF,TGTGCCACCAGCACCAGGGCGGGTAATCAGCCCCAGCATTTT
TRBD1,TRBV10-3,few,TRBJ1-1,CAISEGTGENTEAFF,TGTGCCATCAGTGAAGGGACAGGCGAGAACACTGAAGCTTTCTTT
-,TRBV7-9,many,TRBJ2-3,CASSVRGLSTDTQYF,TGTGCCAGCAGCGTAAGAGGGTTATCCACAGATACGCAGTATTTT
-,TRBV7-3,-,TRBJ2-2,CASSTQRTNTGELFF,TGTGCCAGCAGCACCCAGCGGACGAACACCGGGGAGCTGTTTTTT
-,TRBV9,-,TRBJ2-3,CASSERGADMQYF,TGTGCCAGCAGTGAAAGGGGGGCGGATATGCAGTATTTT
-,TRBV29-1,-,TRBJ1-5,CSVSSGLNGNQPQHF,TGCAGCGTTTCGTCGGGGCTGAATGGTAATCAGCCCCAGCATTTT
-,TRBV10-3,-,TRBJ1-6,CATQGTNSPLHF,TGTGCCACACAGGGAACTAATTCACCCCTCCACTTT
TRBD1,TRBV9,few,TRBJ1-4,CASSPRTGENEKLFF,TGTGCCAGCAGCCCCCGGACAGGAGAGAATGAAAAACTGTTTTTT
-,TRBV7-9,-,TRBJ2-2,CTTSRGNTGELFF,TGTACCACCTCGCGGGGGAACACCGGGGAGCTGTTTTTT
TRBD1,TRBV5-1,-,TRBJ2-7,CASSRLPGGSYEQYF,TGCGCCAGCAGCCGACTCCCAGGGGGCTCCTACGAGCAGTACTTC
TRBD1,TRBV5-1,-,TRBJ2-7,CASSSGTEPSYEQYF,TGCGCCAGCAGCTCCGGGACAGAACCTTCCTACGAGCAGTACTTC
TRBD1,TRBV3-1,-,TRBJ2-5,CASSQGDRVATQYF,TGTGCCAGCAGCCAAGGGGACAGGGTCGCGACCCAGTACTTC
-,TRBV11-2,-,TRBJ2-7,CASSSLAGASYEQYF,TGTGCCAGCAGTTCTCTTGCGGGGGCCTCCTACGAGCAGTACTTC
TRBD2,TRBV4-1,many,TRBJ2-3,CASSLSGGYTDTQYF,TGCGCCAGCAGCCTTAGCGGGGGGTACACAGATACGCAGTATTTT
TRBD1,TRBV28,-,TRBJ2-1,CASSRQGAYYNEQFF,TGTGCCAGCAGTCGACAGGGGGCCTATTACAATGAGCAGTTCTTC
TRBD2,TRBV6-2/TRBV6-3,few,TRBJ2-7,CASSTRRTSGGSYEQYF,TGTGCCAGCAGTACACGCCGGACTAGCGGGGGATCCTACGAGCAGTACTTC
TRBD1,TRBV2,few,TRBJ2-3,CASSELGTGGIADTQYF,TGTGCCAGCAGTGAATTGGGGACAGGGGGCATCGCAGATACGCAGTATTTT
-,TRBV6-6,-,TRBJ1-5,CAGGTGSNQPQHF,TGTGCCGGAGGAACAGGCAGCAATCAGCCCCAGCATTTT
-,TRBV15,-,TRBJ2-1,CATSIGTAAEQFF,TGTGCCACCAGCATTGGGACGGCGGCTGAGCAGTTCTTC
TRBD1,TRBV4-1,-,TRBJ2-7,CASSQVQDRGPEQYF,TGCGCCAGCAGCCAAGTACAGGACAGGGGGCCCGAGCAGTACTTC
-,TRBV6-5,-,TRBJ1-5,CASSYAGNQPQHF,TGTGCCAGCAGTTACGCAGGGAATCAGCCCCAGCATTTT
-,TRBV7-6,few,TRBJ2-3,CASSLDSRGLSDTQYF,TGTGCCAGCAGCTTAGACTCTCGGGGGCTCTCAGATACGCAGTATTTT
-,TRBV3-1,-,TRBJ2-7,CASMGGASYNEQYF,TGTGCCAGCATGGGGGGGGCATCCTACAATGAGCAGTACTTC
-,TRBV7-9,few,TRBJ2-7,CASSPRGALYEQYF,TGTGCCAGCAGCCCTCGGGGAGCACTCTACGAGCAGTACTTC
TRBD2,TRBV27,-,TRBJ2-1,CASSLSGGLAYNEQFF,TGTGCCAGCAGCCTCTCGGGAGGGTTGGCCTACAATGAGCAGTTCTTC
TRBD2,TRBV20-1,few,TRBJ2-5,CSARELAVETQYF,TGCAGTGCTAGAGAACTAGCGGTAGAGACCCAGTACTTC
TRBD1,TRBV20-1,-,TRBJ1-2,CSASGDRTAGYTF,TGCAGTGCTAGTGGGGACAGGACAGCTGGCTACACCTTC
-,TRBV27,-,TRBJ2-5,CASSLAWGTRDGQETQYF,TGTGCCAGCAGTTTAGCCTGGGGTACCCGGGATGGCCAAGAGACCCAGTACTTC
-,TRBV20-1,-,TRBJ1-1,CSAKGFMNTEAFF,TGCAGTGCAAAGGGGTTCATGAACACTGAAGCTTTCTTT
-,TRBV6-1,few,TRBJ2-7,CASSEDPGPYEQYF,TGTGCCAGCAGTGAAGACCCGGGACCCTACGAGCAGTACTTC
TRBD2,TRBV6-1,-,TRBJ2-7,CASLAGGATHYEQYF,TGTGCCAGTCTAGCGGGGGGCGCAACCCACTACGAGCAGTACTTC